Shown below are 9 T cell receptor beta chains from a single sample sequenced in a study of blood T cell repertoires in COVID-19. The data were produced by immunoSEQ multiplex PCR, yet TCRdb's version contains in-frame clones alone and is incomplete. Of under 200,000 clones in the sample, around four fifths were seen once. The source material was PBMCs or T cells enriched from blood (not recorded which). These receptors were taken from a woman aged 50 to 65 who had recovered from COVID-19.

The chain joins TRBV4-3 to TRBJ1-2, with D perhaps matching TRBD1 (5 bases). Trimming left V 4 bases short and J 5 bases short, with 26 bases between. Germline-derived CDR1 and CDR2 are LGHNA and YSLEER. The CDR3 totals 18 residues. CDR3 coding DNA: TGCGCCAGCAGCCCGTCGGGGTGGCGGGGCGAGAAGCTTTATGGCTACACCTTC. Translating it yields CASSPSGWRGEKLYGYTF.

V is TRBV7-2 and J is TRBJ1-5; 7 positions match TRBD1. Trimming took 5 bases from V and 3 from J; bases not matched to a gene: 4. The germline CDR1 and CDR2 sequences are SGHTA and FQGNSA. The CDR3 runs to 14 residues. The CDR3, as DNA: TGTGCCAGCAGCCCGACAGGGCTCAATCAGCCCCAGCATTTT. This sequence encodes CASSPTGLNQPQHF.

CDR3 sequence (DNA): TGTGCCAGCAGCCAGACCCGACAGGGAACCCATGAGCAGTTCTTC. It encodes CASSQTRQGTHEQFF. The V and J genes are TRBV3-1 (or the pseudogene TRBV3-2) and TRBJ2-1; TRBD1 matches at 7 bases. The CDR3 length is 15 residues. V lost 3 bases and J lost 8; bases outside the gene matches: 10. Germline V CDR1 and CDR2: LGHDT, YNNKEL (reference sequence).

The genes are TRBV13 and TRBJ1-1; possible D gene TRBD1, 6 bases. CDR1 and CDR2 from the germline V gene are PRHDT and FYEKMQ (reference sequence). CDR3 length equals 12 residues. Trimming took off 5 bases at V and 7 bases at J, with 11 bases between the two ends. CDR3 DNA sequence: TGTGCCAGCAGCCGAGGGGGAGTTGAAGCTTTCTTT. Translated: CASSRGGVEAFF.

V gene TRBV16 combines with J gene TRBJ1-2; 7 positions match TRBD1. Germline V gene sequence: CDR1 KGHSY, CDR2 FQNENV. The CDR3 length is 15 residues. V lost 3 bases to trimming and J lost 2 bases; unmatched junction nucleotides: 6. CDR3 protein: CASSQGDSTNYGYTF. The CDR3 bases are TGTGCCAGCAGCCAGGGGGACAGCACGAACTATGGCTACACCTTC.

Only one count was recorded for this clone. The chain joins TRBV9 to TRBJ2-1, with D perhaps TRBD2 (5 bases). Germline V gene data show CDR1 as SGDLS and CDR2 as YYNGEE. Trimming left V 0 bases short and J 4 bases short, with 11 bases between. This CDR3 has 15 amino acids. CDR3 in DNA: TGTGCCAGCAGCGTAGAGGGTAGCGCGTACAATGAGCAGTTCTTC. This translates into CASSVEGSAYNEQFF. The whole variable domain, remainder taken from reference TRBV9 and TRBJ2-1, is DSGVTQTPKHLITATGQRVTLRCSPRSGDLSVYWYQQSLDQGLQFLIQYYNGEERAKGNILERFSAQQFPDLHSELNLSSLELGDSALYFCASSVEGSAYNEQFFGPGTRLTVL.

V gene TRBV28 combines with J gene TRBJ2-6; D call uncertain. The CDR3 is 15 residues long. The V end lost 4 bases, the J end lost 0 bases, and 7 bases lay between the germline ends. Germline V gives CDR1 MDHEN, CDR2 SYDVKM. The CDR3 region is CASSSLNSGANVLTF. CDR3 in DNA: TGTGCCAGCAGTTCACTGAACTCTGGGGCCAACGTCCTGACTTTC. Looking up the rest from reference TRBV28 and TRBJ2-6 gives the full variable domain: DVKVTQSSRYLVKRTGEKVFLECVQDMDHENMFWYRQDPGLGLRLIYFSYDVKMKEKGDIPEGYSVSREKKERFSLILESASTNQTSMYLCASSSLNSGANVLTFGAGSRLTVL.

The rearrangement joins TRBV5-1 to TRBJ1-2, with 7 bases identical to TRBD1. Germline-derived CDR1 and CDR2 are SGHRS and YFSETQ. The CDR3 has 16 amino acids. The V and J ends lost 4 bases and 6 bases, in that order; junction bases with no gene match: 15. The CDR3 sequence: CASSLQTTGPGDGYTF. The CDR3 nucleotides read TGCGCCAGCAGCCTGCAGACGACAGGGCCCGGGGATGGCTACACCTTC. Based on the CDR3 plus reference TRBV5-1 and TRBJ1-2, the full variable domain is KAGVTQTPRYLIKTRGQQVTLSCSPISGHRSVSWYQQTPGQGLQFLFEYFSETQRNKGNFPGRFSGRQFSNSRSEMNVSTLELGDSALYLCASSLQTTGPGDGYTFGSGTRLTVV.

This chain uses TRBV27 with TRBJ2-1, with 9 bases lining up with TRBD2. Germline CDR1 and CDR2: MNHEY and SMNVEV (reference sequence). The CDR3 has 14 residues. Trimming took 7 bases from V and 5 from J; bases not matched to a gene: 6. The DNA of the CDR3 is TGTGCCAGCAAGAGAGCGGGAGGACACAATGAGCAGTTCTTC. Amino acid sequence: CASKRAGGHNEQFF.